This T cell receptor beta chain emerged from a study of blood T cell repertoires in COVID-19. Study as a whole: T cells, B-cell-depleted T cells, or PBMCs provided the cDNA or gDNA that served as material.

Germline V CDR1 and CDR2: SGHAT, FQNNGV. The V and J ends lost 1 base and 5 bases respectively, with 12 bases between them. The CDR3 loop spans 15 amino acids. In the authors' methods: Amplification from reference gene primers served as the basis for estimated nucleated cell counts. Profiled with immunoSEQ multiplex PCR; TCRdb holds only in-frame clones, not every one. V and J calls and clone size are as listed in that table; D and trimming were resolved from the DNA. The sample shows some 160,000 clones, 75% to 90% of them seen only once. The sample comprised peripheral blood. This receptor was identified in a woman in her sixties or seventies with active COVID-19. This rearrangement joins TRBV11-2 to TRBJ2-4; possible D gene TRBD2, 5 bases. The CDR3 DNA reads TGTGCCAGCAGCTTAGTAGGCGGGCTACAAAACATTCAGTACTTC. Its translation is CASSLVGGLQNIQYF.